Shown below are 9 T cell receptor beta chains from a single sample sequenced in a study of blood T cell repertoires in COVID-19. Clones were sequenced by immunoSEQ multiplex PCR, and TCRdb holds only the in-frame ones, with some missing. Among 150,000 or so clones, 80% to 90% were seen once, and the ten largest hold roughly 13%. The specimen was peripheral blood. The receptors originated from a man between 18 and 29 years old with COVID-19, enrolled during active disease.

This chain joins TRBV27 and TRBJ2-5, with 11 bases aligning to TRBD1. The V segment lost 5 bases and the J segment 4 bases; nucleotides outside the gene matches: 6. CDR1 and CDR2 (germline): MNHEY, SMNVEV (reference sequence). CDR3 size: 15 residues. CDR3 sequence (DNA): TGTGCCAGCAGTCCGTTGGGACAGGGGGTAGAGACCCAGTACTTC. It specifies CASSPLGQGVETQYF.

The chain carries TRBV9 and TRBJ2-7; D is perhaps TRBD1 (7 bases). Germline V gene data show CDR1 as SGDLS and CDR2 as YYNGEE. The V end was cut by 4 bases, the J end by 1 base, with 12 bases between. This CDR3 has 14 amino acids. In nucleotides, the CDR3 is TGTGCCAGCAGCTTGACAGGGACTTCCTACGAGCAGTACTTC. Protein sequence: CASSLTGTSYEQYF.

A single count supports this clone. The rearrangement links TRBV13 to TRBJ2-3; 12 positions match TRBD2. The CDR3 is 19 amino acids. The V gene end was trimmed by 5 bases and the J gene end by 3 bases; junction bases not matched to a gene: 15. Germline CDR1 and CDR2: PRHDT and FYEKMQ (reference sequence). The CDR3 nucleotides are TGTGCCAGCAGCCCTTCGGGGCTAGCGGGAGGGCCTCGAACAGATACGCAGTATTTT. Translating it yields CASSPSGLAGGPRTDTQYF.

The rearrangement joins TRBV10-2 to TRBJ2-1, with D possibly matching TRBD2 (6 bases). The V end lost 7 bases, the J end lost 6 bases, and 13 bases lay between the germline ends. This CDR3 region has 13 residues. Looked up from germline, CDR1 is WSHSY and CDR2 is SAAADI. CDR3 DNA: TGCGCCAGCATGGAGACTAGATCCAATGAGCAGTTCTTC. Translated: CASMETRSNEQFF.

V is TRBV19 and J is TRBJ2-5, with 12 bases identical to TRBD2. The CDR3 runs 14 residues. V was clipped by 4 bases and J by 4 bases; unmatched bases: 1. Germline lookup yields CDR1 LNHDA and CDR2 SQIVND (reference sequence). CDR3 amino acids: CASSRGLAGETQYF. The CDR3 coding sequence is TGTGCCAGTAGTAGGGGACTAGCGGGAGAGACCCAGTACTTC.

This clone was observed a handful of times. J is TRBJ2-2 and V is TRBV24-1, with 11 nucleotides matching TRBD2. CDR1 and CDR2 from the germline V gene are KGHDR and SFDVKD. This CDR3 comprises 17 residues. V trimming: 3 bases; J trimming: 4 bases; junction bases outside the gene matches: 6. The CDR3 here is CATSDRIGLAGTGELFF. The CDR3 DNA reads as TGTGCCACCAGTGATCGTATCGGACTAGCGGGCACCGGGGAGCTGTTTTTT.

The chain is built from TRBV6-5 and TRBJ2-5; D may be TRBD1 (5 bases). CDR3 length: 14 amino acids. CDR1 and CDR2 from the germline V gene are MNHEY and SVGAGI. The V end lost 0 bases, the J end lost 7 bases, and 12 bases lay between the germline ends. The chain's CDR3 is CASSYSGRVTTQYF. CDR3 nucleotides: TGTGCCAGCAGTTACTCGGGCAGGGTAACGACCCAGTACTTC.

The chain joins TRBV29-1 to TRBJ1-1; possibly TRBD1 for D (6 bases). In germline, CDR1 is SQVTM, CDR2 ANQGSEA. The CDR3 length is 15 residues. The V and J ends lost 6 bases and 3 bases respectively, with 20 bases between them. CDR3 sequence: CSVAWEGGSHTEAFF. Here the CDR3 DNA reads TGCAGCGTGGCTTGGGAGGGGGGATCGCACACTGAAGCTTTCTTT.

J is TRBJ1-3 and V is TRBV7-2; D ambiguous. The CDR3 is 14 amino acids. The germline V and J ends were trimmed by 2 bases and 2 bases, with 7 bases remaining between them. Germline values: CDR1 SGHTA, CDR2 FQGNSA. The CDR3 sequence: CASSLSSPGNTIYF. The DNA of the CDR3 is TGTGCCAGCAGCTTATCCTCCCCTGGAAACACCATATATTTT.